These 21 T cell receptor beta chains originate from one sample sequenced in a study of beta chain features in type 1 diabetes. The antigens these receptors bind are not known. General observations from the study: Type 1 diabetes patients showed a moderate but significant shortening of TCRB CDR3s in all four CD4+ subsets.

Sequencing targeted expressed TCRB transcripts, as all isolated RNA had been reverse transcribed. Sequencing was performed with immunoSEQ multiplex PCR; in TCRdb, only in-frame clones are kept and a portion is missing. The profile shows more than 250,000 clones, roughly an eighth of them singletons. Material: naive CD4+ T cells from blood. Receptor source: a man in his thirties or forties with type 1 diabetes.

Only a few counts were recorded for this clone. The CDR3 spells CASNLDNQPQHF. CDR3 bases: TGTGCCAGCAATTTAGACAATCAGCCCCAGCATTTT. V and J are TRBV6-6 and TRBJ1-5; D uncertain. Trimming removed 7 bases at V and 3 bases at J, with 7 bases between. CDR3 length: 12 residues. Germline-derived CDR1 and CDR2 are MNHNY and SVGAGI (reference sequence).

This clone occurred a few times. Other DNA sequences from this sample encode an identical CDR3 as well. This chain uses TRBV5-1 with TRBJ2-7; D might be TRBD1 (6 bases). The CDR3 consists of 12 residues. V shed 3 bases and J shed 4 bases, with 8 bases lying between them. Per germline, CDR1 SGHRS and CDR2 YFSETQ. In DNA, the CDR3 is TGCGCCAGCAGCTCAGGACAGTACGAGCAGTACTTC. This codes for CASSSGQYEQYF.

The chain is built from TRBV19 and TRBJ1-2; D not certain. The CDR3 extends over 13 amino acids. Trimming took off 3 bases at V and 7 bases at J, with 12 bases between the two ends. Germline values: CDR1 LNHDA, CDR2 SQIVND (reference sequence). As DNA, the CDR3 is TGTGCCAGTAGTATCACCGGGATGGGTGGCTACACCTTC. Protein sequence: CASSITGMGGYTF.

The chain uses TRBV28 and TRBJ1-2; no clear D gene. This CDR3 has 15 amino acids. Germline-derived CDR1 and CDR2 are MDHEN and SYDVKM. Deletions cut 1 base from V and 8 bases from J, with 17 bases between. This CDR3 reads CASSLSQEILRGYTF. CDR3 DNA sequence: TGTGCCAGCAGTTTATCCCAGGAAATCCTTCGGGGCTACACCTTC.

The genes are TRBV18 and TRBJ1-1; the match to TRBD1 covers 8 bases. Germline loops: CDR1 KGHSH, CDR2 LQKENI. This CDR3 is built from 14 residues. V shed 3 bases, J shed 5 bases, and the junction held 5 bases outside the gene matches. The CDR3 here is CASSPDRAKTEAFF. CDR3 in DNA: TGTGCCAGCTCACCGGACAGGGCGAAGACTGAAGCTTTCTTT.

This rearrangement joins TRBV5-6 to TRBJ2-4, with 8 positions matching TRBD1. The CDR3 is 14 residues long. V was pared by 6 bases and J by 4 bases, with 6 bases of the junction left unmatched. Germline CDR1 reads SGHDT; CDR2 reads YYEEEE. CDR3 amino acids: CASNLDRGKNIQYF. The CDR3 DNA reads TGTGCCAGCAATTTAGACAGGGGAAAAAACATTCAGTACTTC. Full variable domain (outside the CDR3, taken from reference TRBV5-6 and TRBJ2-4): DAGVTQSPTHLIKTRGQQVTLRCSPKSGHDTVSWYQQALGQGPQFIFQYYEEEERQRGNFPDRFSGHQFPNYSSELNVNALLLGDSALYLCASNLDRGKNIQYFGAGTRLSVL.

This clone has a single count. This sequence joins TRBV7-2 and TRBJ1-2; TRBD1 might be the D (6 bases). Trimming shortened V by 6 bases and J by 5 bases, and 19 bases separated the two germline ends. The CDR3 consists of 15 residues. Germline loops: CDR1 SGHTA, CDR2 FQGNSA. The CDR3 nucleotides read TGTGCCAGCAGTTACAAAACAGGGTCCCCATATGGCTACACCTTC. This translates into CASSYKTGSPYGYTF. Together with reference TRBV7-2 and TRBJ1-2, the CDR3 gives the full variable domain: GAGVSQSPSNKVTEKGKDVELRCDPISGHTALYWYRQSLGQGLEFLIYFQGNSAPDKSGLPSDRFSAERTGGSVSTLTIQRTQQEDSAVYLCASSYKTGSPYGYTFGSGTRLTVV.

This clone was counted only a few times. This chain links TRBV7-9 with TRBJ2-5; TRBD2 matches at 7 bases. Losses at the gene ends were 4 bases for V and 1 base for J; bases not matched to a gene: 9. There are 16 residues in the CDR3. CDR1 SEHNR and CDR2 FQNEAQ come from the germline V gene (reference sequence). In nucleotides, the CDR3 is TGTGCCAGCAGCTCCCGCTACTCTAGCGGCCAAGAGACCCAGTACTTC. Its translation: CASSSRYSSGQETQYF.

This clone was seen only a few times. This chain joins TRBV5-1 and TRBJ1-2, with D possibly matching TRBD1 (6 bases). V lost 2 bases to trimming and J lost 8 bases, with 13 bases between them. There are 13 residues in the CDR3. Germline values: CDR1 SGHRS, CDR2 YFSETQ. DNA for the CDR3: TGCGCCAGCAGCTTTTCACAGGGACCGGGCTACACCTTC. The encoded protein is CASSFSQGPGYTF.

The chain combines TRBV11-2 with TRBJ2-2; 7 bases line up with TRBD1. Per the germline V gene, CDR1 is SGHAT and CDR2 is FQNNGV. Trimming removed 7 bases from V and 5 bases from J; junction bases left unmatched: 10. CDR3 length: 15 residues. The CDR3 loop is CASTPLTGRTGELFF. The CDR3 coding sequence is TGTGCCAGCACCCCTTTGACAGGGCGGACCGGGGAGCTGTTTTTT. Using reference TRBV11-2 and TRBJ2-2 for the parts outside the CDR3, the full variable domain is EAGVAQSPRYKIIEKRQSVAFWCNPISGHATLYWYQQILGQGPKLLIQFQNNGVVDDSQLPKDRFSAERLKGVDSTLKIQPAKLEDSAVYLCASTPLTGRTGELFFGEGSRLTVL.

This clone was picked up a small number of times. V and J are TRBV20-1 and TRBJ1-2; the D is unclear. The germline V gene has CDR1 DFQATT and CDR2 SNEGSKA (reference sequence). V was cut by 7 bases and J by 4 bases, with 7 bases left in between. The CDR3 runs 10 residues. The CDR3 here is CSVLSYGYTF. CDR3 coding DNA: TGCAGTGTCCTAAGCTATGGCTACACCTTC.

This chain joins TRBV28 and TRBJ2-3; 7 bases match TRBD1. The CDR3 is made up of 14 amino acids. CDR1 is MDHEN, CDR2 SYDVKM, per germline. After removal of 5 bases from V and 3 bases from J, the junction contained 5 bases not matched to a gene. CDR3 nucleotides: TGTGCCAGCAGTACAGGGGATCGTACAGATACGCAGTATTTT. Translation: CASSTGDRTDTQYF.

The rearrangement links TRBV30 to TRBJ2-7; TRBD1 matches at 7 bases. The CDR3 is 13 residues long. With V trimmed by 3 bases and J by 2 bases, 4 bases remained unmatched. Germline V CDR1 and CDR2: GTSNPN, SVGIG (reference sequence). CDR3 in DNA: TGTGCCTGGAGCTCAGGGGGTGCCTACGAGCAGTACTTC. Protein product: CAWSSGGAYEQYF.

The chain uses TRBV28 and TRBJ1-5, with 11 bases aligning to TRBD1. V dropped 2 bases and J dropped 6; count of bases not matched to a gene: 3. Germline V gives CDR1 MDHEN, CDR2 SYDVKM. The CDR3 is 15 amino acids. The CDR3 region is CASSLPDRGLQPQHF. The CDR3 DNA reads TGTGCCAGCAGTTTACCGGACAGGGGGCTTCAGCCCCAGCATTTT.

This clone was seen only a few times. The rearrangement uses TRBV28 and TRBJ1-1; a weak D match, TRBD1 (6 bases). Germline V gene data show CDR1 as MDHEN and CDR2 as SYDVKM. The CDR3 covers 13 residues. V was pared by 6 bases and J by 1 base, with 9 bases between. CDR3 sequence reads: CASRLQGNTEAFF. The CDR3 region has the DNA TGTGCCAGCAGGCTACAGGGGAACACTGAAGCTTTCTTT.

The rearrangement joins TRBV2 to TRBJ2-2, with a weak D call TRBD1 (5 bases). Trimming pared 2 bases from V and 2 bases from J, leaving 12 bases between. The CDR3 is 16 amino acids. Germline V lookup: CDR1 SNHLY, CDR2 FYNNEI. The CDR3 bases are TGTGCCAGCAGTGAACAGGGTCTGATTAACACCGGGGAGCTGTTTTTT. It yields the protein CASSEQGLINTGELFF. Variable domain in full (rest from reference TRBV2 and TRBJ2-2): EPEVTQTPSHQVTQMGQEVILRCVPISNHLYFYWYRQILGQKVEFLVSFYNNEISEKSEIFDDQFSVERPDGSNFTLKIRSTKLEDSAMYFCASSEQGLINTGELFFGEGSRLTVL.

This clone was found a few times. The CDR3 loop is CASSPQGSSSYEQYF. CDR3 DNA sequence: TGCGCCAGCAGCCCCCAGGGGTCAAGTTCCTACGAGCAGTACTTC. This chain connects TRBV5-1 to TRBJ2-7, with TRBD1 as a possible D gene (6 bases). Trimming took off 4 bases at V and 1 base at J, with 15 bases between the two ends. Germline CDR1 SGHRS, CDR2 YFSETQ. The CDR3 runs to 15 residues.

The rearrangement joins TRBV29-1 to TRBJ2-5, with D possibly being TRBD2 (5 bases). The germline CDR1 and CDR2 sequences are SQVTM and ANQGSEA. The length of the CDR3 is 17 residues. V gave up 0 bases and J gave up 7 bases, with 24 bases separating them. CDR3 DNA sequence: TGCAGCGTTGAAGATGATGGGATGGGTAGTCCGGGGTGGACCCAGTACTTC. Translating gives CSVEDDGMGSPGWTQYF.

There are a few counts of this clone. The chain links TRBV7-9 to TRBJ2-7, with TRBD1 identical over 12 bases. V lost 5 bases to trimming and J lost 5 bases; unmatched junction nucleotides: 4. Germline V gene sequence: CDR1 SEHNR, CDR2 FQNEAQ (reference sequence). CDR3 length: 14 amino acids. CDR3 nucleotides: TGTGCCAGCAGCCGGGACAGGGGGCCCCACGAGCAGTACTTC. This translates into CASSRDRGPHEQYF.

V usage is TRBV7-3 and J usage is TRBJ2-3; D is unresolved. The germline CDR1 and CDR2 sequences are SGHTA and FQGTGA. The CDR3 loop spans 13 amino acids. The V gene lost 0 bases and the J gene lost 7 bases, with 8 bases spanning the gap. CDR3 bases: TGTGCCAGCAGCTTAACGGCTAGGCATACGCAGTATTTT. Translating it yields CASSLTARHTQYF.

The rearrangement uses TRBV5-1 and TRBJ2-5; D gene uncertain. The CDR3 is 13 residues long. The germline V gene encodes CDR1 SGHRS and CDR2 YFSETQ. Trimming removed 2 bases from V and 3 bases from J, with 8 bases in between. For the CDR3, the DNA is TGCGCCAGCAGCTTTACGGTGGAAGAGACCCAGTACTTC. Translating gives CASSFTVEETQYF.